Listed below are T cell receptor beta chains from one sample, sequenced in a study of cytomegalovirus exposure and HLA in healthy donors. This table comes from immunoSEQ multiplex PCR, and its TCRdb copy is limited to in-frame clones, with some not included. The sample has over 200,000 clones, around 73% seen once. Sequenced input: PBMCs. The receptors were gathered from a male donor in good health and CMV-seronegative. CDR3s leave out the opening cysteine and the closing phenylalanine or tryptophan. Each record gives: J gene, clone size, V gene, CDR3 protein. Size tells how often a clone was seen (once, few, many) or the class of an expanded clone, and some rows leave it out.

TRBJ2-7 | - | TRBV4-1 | ASSPPPGVAGTGSYEQY
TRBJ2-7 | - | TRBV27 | ASSFQGQGGYEQY
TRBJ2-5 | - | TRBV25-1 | ASSFLTAETQY
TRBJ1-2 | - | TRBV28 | ASGGGNYGYT
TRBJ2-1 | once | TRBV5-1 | ASSQTSGSKGEQF
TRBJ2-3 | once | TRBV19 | ASQGIRGSTDTQY
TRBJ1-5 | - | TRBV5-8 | ASSEFEGDRGLPQPQH
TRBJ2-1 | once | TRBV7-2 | ASSLSSGSFNEQF
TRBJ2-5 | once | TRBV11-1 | ASSLHILSPQETQY
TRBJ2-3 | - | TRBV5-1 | ASSLDKRTDTQY
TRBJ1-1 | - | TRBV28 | ASILLRRGPNTEAF
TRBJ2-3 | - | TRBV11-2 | ASSLAPLATDTQY
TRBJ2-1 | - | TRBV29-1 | SFELADLYNEQF
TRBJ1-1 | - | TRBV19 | ASSPQGLVTEAF
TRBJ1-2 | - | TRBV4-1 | ASSQITGVGYT
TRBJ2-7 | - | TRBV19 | ASSPGTVSYEQY